The present entry profiles one T cell receptor (beta chain) with its context. Its antigen is as yet unknown. TCRdb's table, derived via immunoSEQ multiplex PCR, lists solely in-frame clones and lacks some. The sample includes 99,000 or so clones, more than 85% of them seen just once. The data belong to a study of cytomegalovirus exposure and HLA in healthy donors. The study's findings and limits: Cytomegalovirus-associated TCR beta chains were listed, numbering around 150.

Germline CDR1 and CDR2: SGHNT and YYREEE (reference sequence). The CDR3 runs 14 residues. Trimming removed 2 bases from V and 2 bases from J; junction bases left unmatched: 4. What was sequenced was PBMCs. The sequence came from a woman aged 18-29 years in good health and CMV-seropositive. This chain uses TRBV5-4 with TRBJ2-7; 7 bases map to TRBD2. The chain's CDR3 is CASSFSGGPYEQYF. The CDR3 DNA reads as TGTGCCAGCAGCTTTTCGGGAGGCCCCTACGAGCAGTACTTC.